These 4 T cell receptor beta chains originate from one sample sequenced in a study of PD-1 blockade in classical Hodgkin lymphoma. Brentuximab vedotin exposure varied among the patients, all of whom had relapsed after autologous stem cell transplantation. Assay used: immunoSEQ multiplex PCR; TCRdb lists only in-frame clones, some missing. Of about 34,000 clones listed, over 65% are singletons. The sequences come from peripheral blood mononuclear cells (PBMCs), collected before the second cycle of nivolumab. These receptors all come from a human donor with classical Hodgkin lymphoma.

DNA for the CDR3: TGTGCCAGCAGTTCAGGAGCGGGGCACCTACAGAGCTCCTACAATGAGCAGTTCTTC. Translated, it gives CASSSGAGHLQSSYNEQFF. The J gene is TRBJ2-1, the V gene TRBV28; 7 nucleotides agree with TRBD2. Losses at the gene ends were 4 bases for V and 0 bases for J; bases not matched to a gene: 15. CDR3 length: 19 amino acids. Germline lookup yields CDR1 MDHEN and CDR2 SYDVKM.

This clone came up a few times. The gene calls are TRBV18 and TRBJ2-5; no definite D call. The germline V gene has CDR1 KGHSH and CDR2 LQKENI. V lost 3 bases, J lost 4 bases, and 21 bases lay in between. The CDR3 is made up of 17 amino acids. This CDR3 is CASSPGRVGSHLETQYF. CDR3 sequence (DNA): TGTGCCAGCTCACCCGGACGGGTAGGGTCGCATTTAGAGACCCAGTACTTC. Using reference TRBV18 and TRBJ2-5 for the parts outside the CDR3, the full variable domain is NAGVMQNPRHLVRRRGQEARLRCSPMKGHSHVYWYRQLPEEGLKFMVYLQKENIIDESGMPKERFSAEFPKEGPSILRIQQVVRGDSAAYFCASSPGRVGSHLETQYFGPGTRLLVL.

This clone appeared a single time. The chain uses TRBV18 and TRBJ2-2; D is possibly TRBD2 (5 bases). In germline, CDR1 is KGHSH, CDR2 LQKENI. This CDR3 region has 15 residues. V lost 3 bases to trimming and J lost 9 bases, with 17 bases between them. The CDR3: CASSPLVWGEWELFF. Here the CDR3 DNA reads TGTGCCAGCTCACCCCTCGTTTGGGGAGAGTGGGAGCTGTTTTTT.

The V and J genes are TRBV27 and TRBJ1-4; D gene unclear. The CDR3 runs 14 residues. Deletions cut 8 bases from V and 9 bases from J, with 19 bases between. Germline V lookup: CDR1 MNHEY, CDR2 SMNVEV (reference sequence). The CDR3 DNA is TGTGCCAGCGGGCTTATTACAGCTGGTCAAAAACTGTTTTTT. Translated, it gives CASGLITAGQKLFF.